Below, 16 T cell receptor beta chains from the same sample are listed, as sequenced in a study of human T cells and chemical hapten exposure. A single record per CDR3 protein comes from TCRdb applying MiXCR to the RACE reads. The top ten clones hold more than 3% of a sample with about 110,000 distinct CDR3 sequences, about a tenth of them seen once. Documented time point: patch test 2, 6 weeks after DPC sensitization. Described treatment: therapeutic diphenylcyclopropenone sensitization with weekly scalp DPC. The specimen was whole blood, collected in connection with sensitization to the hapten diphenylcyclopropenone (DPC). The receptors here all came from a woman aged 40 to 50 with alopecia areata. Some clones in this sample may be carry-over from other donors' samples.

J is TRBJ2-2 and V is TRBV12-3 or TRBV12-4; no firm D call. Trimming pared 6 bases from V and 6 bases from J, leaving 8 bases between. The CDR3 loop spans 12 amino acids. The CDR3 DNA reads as TGTGCCAGCAGCCCCCTCGCCGGGGAGCTGTTTTTT. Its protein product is CASSPLAGELFF.

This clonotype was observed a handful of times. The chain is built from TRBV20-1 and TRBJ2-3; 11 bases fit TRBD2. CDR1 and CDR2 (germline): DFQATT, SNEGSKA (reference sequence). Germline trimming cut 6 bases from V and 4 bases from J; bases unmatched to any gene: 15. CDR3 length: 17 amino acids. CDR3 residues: CSAKTSGTSFGADTQYF. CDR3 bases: TGCAGTGCCAAGACTAGCGGGACCTCCTTCGGCGCAGATACGCAGTATTTT.

The CDR3 DNA follows: TGCGCCAGCAGCGGACAGACAGGTCCCCAAGATACGCAGTATTTT. This translates into CASSGQTGPQDTQYF. V is TRBV5-1 and J is TRBJ2-3, with TRBD1 as a possible D gene (6 bases). This CDR3 has 15 amino acids. V lost 4 bases to trimming and J lost 5 bases, with 17 bases between them. Germline lookup yields CDR1 SGHRS and CDR2 YFSETQ.

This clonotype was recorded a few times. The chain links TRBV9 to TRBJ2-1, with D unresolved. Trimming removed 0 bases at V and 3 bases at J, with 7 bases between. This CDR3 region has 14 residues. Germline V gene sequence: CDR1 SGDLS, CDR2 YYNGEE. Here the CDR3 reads CASSVGASYNEQFF. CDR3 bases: TGTGCCAGCAGCGTAGGTGCGAGCTACAATGAGCAGTTCTTC.

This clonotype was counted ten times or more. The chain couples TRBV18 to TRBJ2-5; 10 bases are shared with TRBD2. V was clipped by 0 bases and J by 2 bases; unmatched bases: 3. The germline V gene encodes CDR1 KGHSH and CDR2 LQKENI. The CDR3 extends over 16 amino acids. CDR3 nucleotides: TGTGCCAGCTCACCACCTCCTAGCGGGGGACAAGAGACCCAGTACTTC. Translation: CASSPPPSGGQETQYF.

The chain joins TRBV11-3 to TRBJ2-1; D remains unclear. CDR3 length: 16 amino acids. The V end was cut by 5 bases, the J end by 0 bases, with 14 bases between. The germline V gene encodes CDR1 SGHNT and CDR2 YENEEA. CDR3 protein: CASSEDGVGSYNEQFF. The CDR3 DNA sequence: TGTGCCAGCAGCGAAGACGGCGTTGGCTCCTACAATGAGCAGTTCTTC.

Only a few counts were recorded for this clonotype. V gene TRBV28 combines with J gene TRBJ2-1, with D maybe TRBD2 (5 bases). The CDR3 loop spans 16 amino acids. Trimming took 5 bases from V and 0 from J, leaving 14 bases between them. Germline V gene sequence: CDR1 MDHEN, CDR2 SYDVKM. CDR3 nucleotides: TGTGCCAGCAGTCCTCCGACGGGAAGCTCCTACAATGAGCAGTTCTTC. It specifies CASSPPTGSSYNEQFF.

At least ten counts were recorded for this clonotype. CDR3 region: CASSLGQTNEQFF. The DNA for the CDR3 is TGTGCCAGCAGCTTAGGACAGACCAATGAGCAGTTCTTC. The rearrangement links TRBV11-2 to TRBJ2-1; D might be TRBD1 (5 bases). This CDR3 is built from 13 residues. The V gene's germline CDR1 is SGHAT and CDR2 FQNNGV. Deletions cut 1 base from V and 6 bases from J, with 7 bases between.

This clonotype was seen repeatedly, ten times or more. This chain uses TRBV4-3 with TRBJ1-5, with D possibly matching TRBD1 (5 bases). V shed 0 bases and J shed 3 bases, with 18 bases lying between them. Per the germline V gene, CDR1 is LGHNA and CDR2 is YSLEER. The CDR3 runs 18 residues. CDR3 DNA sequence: TGCGCCAGCAGCCAAGATCCGGCGGGGGGAGTTGACAATCAGCCCCAGCATTTT. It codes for CASSQDPAGGVDNQPQHF.

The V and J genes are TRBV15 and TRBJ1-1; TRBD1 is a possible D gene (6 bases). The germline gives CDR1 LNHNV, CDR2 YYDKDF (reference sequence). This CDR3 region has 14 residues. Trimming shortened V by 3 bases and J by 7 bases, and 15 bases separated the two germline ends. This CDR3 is CATSSVGQTNEAFF. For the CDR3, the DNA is TGTGCCACCAGCAGCGTCGGACAGACAAATGAAGCTTTCTTT.

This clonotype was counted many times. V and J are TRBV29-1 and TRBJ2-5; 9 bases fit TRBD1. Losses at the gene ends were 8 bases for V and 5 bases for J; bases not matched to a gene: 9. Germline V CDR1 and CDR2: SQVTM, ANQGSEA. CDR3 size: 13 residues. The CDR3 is CSQGTGLGETQYF. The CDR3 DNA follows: TGCAGCCAAGGGACAGGGTTGGGCGAGACCCAGTACTTC.

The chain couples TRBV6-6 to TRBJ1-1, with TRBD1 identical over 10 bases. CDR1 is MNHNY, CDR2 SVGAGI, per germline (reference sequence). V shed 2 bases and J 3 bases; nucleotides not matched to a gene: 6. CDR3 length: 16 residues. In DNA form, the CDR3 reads TGTGCCAGCAGTTACGGGACAGGGGTGTCGGACACTGAAGCTTTCTTT. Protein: CASSYGTGVSDTEAFF.

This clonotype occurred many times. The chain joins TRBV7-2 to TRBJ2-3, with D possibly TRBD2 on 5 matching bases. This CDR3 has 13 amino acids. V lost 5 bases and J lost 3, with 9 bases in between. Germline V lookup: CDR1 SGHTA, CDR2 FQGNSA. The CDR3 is CASSPGSTDTQYF. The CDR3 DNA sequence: TGTGCCAGCAGCCCGGGGTCTACAGATACGCAGTATTTT.

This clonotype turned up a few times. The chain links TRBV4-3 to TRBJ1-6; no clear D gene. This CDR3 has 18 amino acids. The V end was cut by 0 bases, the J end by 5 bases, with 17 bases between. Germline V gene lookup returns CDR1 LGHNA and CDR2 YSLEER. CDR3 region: CASSQDRAGTAHNSPLHF. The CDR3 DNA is TGCGCCAGCAGCCAAGATCGGGCAGGAACAGCCCATAATTCACCCCTCCACTTT.

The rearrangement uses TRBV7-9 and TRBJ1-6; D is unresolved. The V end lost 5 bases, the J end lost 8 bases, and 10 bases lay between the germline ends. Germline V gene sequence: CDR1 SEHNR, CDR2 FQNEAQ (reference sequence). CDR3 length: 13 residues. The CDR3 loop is CASSPTGDSPLHF. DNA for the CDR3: TGTGCCAGCAGCCCGACCGGGGATTCACCCCTCCACTTT.

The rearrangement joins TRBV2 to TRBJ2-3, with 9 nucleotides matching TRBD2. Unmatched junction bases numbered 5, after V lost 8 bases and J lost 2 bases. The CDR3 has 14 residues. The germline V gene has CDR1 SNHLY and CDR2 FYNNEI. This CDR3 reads CASSKRGDTDTQYF. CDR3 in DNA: TGTGCCAGCTCAAAGCGGGGGGACACAGATACGCAGTATTTT. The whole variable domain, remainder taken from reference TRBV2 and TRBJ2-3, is EPEVTQTPSHQVTQMGQEVILRCVPISNHLYFYWYRQILGQKVEFLVSFYNNEISEKSEIFDDQFSVERPDGSNFTLKIRSTKLEDSAMYFCASSKRGDTDTQYFGPGTRLTVL.